This T cell receptor (beta chain) originates from a study of blood T cell repertoires in COVID-19 (dated by TCRdb to 2020 to 2021). Looking at the study overall: Samples covering the acute and convalescent phases of COVID-19 were provided by collaborators in the United States, Italy and Spain. The material from the prospective study consisted of cDNA or gDNA derived from T cells, B-cell-depleted T cells, or PBMCs. The samples were drawn from two sources: the first 160 participants of the ongoing ImmuneRACE study, and fewer than 1,500 subjects contributed by 6 global collaborators. A de-identified subject ID, COVID-19 status, age in years and sex were almost always included in the sample metadata. HLA class I and class II types, where available, came from metadata supplied by the sample provider rather than from assay-based typing. A freely available public database, intended as a resource for researchers studying the immune response to SARS-CoV-2, is where the repertoires were released. The dataset comprised deeply sampled blood TCRbeta repertoires from subjects exposed to, actively infected with, or recovered from COVID-19.

On the study overall, not on this receptor specifically: How much clinical and demographic metadata was included differed by source and by participant, and the metadata was provided uncurated.

Compared with germline, V lacks 4 bases and J lacks 5 bases; bases without a gene match: 8. The CDR3 spans 16 residues, from the cysteine through the phenylalanine. Of all the DNA, just the CDR3 is kept, 48 bases in frame from base 1. Based on the germline V gene, the CDR1 and CDR2 sequences are MNHEY and SVGAGI. TCRbeta CDR3 regions were amplified from genomic DNA using the immunoSEQ Assay, a bias-controlled multiplex PCR. On the authors' methods: Nucleated cell counts per sample were estimated from amplification of reference gene primers within the assay. Sequence reads were collapsed and filtered to measure the absolute abundance of every unique TCRbeta CDR3 rearrangement. For each sample, productive Simpson clonality was calculated as the square root of Simpson's diversity index across productive rearrangements. The clones in this table, taken by TCRdb from immuneACCESS, are in-frame only. Not every clone is retained; where verified, under half of the shortfall comes from an unresolved V gene, and the cause of the rest is unknown. The V and J calls and clone size were taken over from that table, and D and trimming were inferred from the DNA. This sample holds roughly 280,000 clones; about 87% were observed only once. Clones ranked in the top ten supply 3% of the sample.

Remarks on this clone: The antigen it recognizes is unknown. No base qualities exist here, and no much larger clone lies one base off it.

Enrolling through a virtual design, the prospective study's participants ranged in age from roughly 18 to 89 years and lived across 24 United States geographic areas. In the prospective study, participants were assigned to cohorts based on the clinical history participants reported in a screening survey and a study questionnaire. Recovered participants in ImmuneRACE Cohort 3 were defined by two consecutive negative NP/OP PCR tests, clearance by a healthcare professional, or resolution of symptoms. In the prospective study, mobile phlebotomists collected whole blood, serum and a nasopharyngeal or oropharyngeal swab from each participant. Prospective study participants could optionally give additional blood draws and questionnaires over a roughly two-month period. Prospective study blood samples were shipped either frozen or at room temperature before DNA extraction.

This TCR derives from a woman between 50 and 59 years old who had recovered from COVID-19. Here the chain combines TRBV6-5 and TRBJ2-1, and TRBD2 matches 10 of the central bases. Sequenced sample: PBMCs or T cells enriched from blood (not recorded which). CDR3 reads: CASSFSGTSVNNEQFF. The nucleotide sequence reads as follows: TGTGCCAGCAGTTTCTCCGGGACTAGCGTTAACAATGAGCAGTTCTTC.